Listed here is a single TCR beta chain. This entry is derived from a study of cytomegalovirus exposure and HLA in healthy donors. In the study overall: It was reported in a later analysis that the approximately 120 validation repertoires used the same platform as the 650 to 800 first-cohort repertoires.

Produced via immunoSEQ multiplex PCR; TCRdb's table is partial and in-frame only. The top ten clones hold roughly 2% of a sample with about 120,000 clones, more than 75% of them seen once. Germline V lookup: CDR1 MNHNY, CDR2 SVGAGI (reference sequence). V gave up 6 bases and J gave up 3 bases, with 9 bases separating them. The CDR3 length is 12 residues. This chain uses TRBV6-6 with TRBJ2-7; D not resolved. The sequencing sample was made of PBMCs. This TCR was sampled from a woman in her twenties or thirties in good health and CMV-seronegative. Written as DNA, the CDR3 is TGTGCCAGCAGCCATCGGGTCTACGAGCAGTACTTC. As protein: CASSHRVYEQYF.